These 2 T cell receptor beta chains originate from one sample sequenced in a study of cytomegalovirus exposure and HLA in healthy donors. Vbeta (60) and Jbeta (13) primers were used in the PCR. Sequenced by immunoSEQ multiplex PCR; TCRdb stores in-frame clones only, minus some. This sample has fewer than 200,000 clones, with 80% found just once. The specimen sequenced was PBMCs. Every receptor here comes from a woman between 50 and 59 years old in good health and CMV-seropositive.

As concerns this clone: An end of the junction does not agree with germline; a read error may underlie this. The chain carries TRBV7-9 and TRBJ1-1, with unresolved D. Germline-derived CDR1 and CDR2 are SEHNR and FQNEAQ (reference sequence). The CDR3 has 13 residues. The CDR3 is CSSSPTGDTEAFF. As DNA, the CDR3 is TGTTCCAGCAGCCCAACGGGAGACACTGAAGCTTTCTTT.

This chain links TRBV11-2 with TRBJ1-6; 10 bases align to TRBD1. The CDR3 is 16 residues long. The V segment lost 5 bases and the J segment 9 bases; nucleotides outside the gene matches: 10. Germline assignment: CDR1 SGHAT and CDR2 FQNNGV. The CDR3, as DNA: TGTGCCAGCAGCCGCCCCGGACAGGGGGTTGCTTCACCCCTCCACTTT. Its translation is CASSRPGQGVASPLHF. Full variable domain (rest looked up from reference TRBV11-2 and TRBJ1-6): EAGVAQSPRYKIIEKRQSVAFWCNPISGHATLYWYQQILGQGPKLLIQFQNNGVVDDSQLPKDRFSAERLKGVDSTLKIQPAKLEDSAVYLCASSRPGQGVASPLHFGNGTRLTVT.